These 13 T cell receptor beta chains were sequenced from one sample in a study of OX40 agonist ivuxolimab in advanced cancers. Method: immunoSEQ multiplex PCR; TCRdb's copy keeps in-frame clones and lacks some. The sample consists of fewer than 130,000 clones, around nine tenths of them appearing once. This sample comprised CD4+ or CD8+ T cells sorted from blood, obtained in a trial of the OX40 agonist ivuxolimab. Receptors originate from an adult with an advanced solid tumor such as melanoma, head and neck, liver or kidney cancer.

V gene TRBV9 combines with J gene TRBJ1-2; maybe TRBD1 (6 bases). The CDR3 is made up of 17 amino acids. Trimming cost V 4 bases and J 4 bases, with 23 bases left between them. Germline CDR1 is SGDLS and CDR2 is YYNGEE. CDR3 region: CASSPERGWRFGYGYTF. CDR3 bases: TGTGCCAGCAGCCCAGAAAGGGGGTGGAGGTTTGGCTATGGCTACACCTTC. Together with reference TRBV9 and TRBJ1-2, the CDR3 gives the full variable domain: DSGVTQTPKHLITATGQRVTLRCSPRSGDLSVYWYQQSLDQGLQFLIQYYNGEERAKGNILERFSAQQFPDLHSELNLSSLELGDSALYFCASSPERGWRFGYGYTFGSGTRLTVV.

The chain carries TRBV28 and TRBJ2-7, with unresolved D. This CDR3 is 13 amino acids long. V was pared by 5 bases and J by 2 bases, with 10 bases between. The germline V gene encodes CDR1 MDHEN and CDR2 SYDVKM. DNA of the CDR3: TGTGCCAGCAGTCCGACCCCACCCTACGAGCAGTACTTC. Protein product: CASSPTPPYEQYF. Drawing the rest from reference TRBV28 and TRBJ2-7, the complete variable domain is DVKVTQSSRYLVKRTGEKVFLECVQDMDHENMFWYRQDPGLGLRLIYFSYDVKMKEKGDIPEGYSVSREKKERFSLILESASTNQTSMYLCASSPTPPYEQYFGPGTRLTVT.

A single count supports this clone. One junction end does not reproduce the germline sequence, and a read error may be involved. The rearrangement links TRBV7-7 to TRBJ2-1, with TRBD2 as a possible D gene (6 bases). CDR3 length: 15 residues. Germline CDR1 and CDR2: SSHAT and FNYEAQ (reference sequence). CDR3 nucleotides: TGTGCTAGCAGTGTAGGGGAGGAAGGGTACAATGAGCAGTTCTTC. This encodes CASSVGEEGYNEQFF. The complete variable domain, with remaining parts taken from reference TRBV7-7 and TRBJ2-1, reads GAGVSQSPRYKVTKRGQDVTLRCDPISSHATLYWYQQALGQGPEFLTYFNYEAQPDKSGLPSDRFSAERPEGSISTLTIQRTEQRDSAMYRCASSVGEEGYNEQFFGPGTRLTVL.

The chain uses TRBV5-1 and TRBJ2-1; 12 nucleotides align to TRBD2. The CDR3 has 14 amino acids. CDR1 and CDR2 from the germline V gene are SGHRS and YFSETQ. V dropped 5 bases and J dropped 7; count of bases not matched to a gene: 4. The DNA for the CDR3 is TGCGCCAGCAGACCTAGCGGGAGGGGAAATGAGCAGTTCTTC. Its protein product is CASRPSGRGNEQFF.

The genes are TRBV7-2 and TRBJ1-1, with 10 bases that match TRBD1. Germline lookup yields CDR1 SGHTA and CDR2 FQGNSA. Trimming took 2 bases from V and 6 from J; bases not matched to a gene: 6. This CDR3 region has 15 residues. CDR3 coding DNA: TGTGCCAGCAGCTTATGGGGACAGGGGAGGGCTGAAGCTTTCTTT. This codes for CASSLWGQGRAEAFF.

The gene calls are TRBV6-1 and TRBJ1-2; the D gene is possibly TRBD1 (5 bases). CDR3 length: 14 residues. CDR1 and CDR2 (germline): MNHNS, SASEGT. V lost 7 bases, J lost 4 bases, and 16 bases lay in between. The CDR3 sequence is CASTPLQESYGYTF. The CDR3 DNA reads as TGTGCCAGCACCCCCCTACAGGAATCCTATGGCTACACCTTC.

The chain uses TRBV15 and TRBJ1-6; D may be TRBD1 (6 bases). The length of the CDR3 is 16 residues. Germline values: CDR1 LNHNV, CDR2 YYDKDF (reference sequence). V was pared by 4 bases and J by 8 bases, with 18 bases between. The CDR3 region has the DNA TGTGCCACCAGCACTTTACCGGGGGGGCTGTATTCACCCCTCCACTTT. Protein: CATSTLPGGLYSPLHF.

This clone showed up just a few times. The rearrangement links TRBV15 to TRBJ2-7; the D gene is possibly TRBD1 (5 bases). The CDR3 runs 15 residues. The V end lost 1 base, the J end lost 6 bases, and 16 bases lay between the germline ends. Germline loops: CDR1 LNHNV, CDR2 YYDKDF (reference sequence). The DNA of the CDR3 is TGTGCCACCAGCAGAGGAGCCAGGGCCCCTCTCGAGCAGTACTTC. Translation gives CATSRGARAPLEQYF.

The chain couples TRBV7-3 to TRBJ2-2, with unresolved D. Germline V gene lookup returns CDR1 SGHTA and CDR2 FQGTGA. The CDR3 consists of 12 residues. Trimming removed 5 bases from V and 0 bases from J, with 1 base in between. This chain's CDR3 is CASSANTGELFF. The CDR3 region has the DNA TGTGCCAGCAGCGCGAACACCGGGGAGCTGTTTTTT.

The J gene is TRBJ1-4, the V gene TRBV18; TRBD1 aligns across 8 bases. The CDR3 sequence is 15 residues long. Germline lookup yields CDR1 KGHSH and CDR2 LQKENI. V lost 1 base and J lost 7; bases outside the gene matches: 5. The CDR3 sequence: CASSPRQGAGEKLFF. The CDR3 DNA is TGTGCCAGCTCACCACGTCAGGGGGCGGGTGAAAAACTGTTTTTT.

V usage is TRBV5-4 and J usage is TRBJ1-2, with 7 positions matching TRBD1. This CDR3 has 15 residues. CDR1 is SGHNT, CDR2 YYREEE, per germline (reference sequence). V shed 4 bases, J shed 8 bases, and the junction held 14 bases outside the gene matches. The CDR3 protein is CASSTYSGGRGGYTF. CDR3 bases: TGTGCCAGCAGCACCTACTCAGGGGGTAGGGGGGGCTACACCTTC.

CDR3 residues: CASSKIRDKENIQYF. The CDR3 nucleotides are TGTGCCAGCAGCAAAATCCGGGACAAGGAAAACATTCAGTACTTC. The chain joins TRBV25-1 to TRBJ2-4, with D perhaps matching TRBD1 (6 bases). From germline, CDR1 is MGHDK and CDR2 SYGVNS. CDR3 length equals 15 residues. V was pared by 6 bases and J by 5 bases, with 17 bases between.

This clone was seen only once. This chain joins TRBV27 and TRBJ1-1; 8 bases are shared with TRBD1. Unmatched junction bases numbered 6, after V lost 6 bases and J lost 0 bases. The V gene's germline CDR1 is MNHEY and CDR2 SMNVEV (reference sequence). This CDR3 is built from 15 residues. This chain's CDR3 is CASRIKGQVNTEAFF. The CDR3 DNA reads TGTGCCAGCAGGATAAAGGGACAGGTGAACACTGAAGCTTTCTTT.